This T cell receptor beta chain was captured in a study of read filtering for tumor transcriptome and immune sequencing (dated by TCRdb to 2020 to 2022). At the level of the whole study: The cohort was composed of about 18 male and some 15 female patients, with a mean age of approximately 72 years and an age range of roughly 45 to 85. Under revised international staging, roughly eight patients fell into R-ISS I, more than 15 into R-ISS II and roughly 7 into R-ISS III. Whole-transcriptome libraries were prepared with the TruSeq RNA Access Library Prep Kit after DNase treatment. TCR-region mapped reads per sample ranged from about 4.05 to 11 million with IR-seq versus only about 80 to 1,300 with RNA-seq. TCR repertoires obtained by targeted immune repertoire sequencing and by bulk whole-transcriptome sequencing performed on the same bone marrow samples were compared. A main aim was a read-filtering strategy for immune repertoire data, specifically whether clonotypes supported by a single read should be removed.

TCR libraries were built from 400 ng RNA with the Immunoverse kit, using molecular barcoded adaptors covering alpha/delta and beta/gamma chains. TCR library preparation used the same RNA that was used for transcriptome sequencing. Sequencing of TCR libraries was carried out on an Illumina HiSeq 4000 with 2 x 150 cycles. Per the original workflow: Using MiXCR, which included quality filtering and error correction, TCR reads were aligned to human V, D, J and C references and then assembled into CDR3 clonotypes. Clonotype counts and gene usage diversity were analyzed with the tcR package in R. For inspection of raw mapping reads, RNA-seq reads were mapped by STAR aligner version 2.5.3a onto GRCh37 of the human genome. To test the effect of sequencing depth on detected clonotypes, IR-seq fastq files were randomly downsampled using Seqtk 1.3. TCRdb reanalyzed the raw reads on its own, using fastp at Q25 for trimming and MiXCR for clone calling, and kept in-frame beta chains. Every distinct CDR3 protein forms one entry, paired with its most common genes and DNA. TCRdb's processing, not the study's, gives the V and J calls here. Across this sample there are about 90,000 distinct CDR3 sequences, with approximately 13% seen only once. The top ten clones comprise about 15% of the sample.

Results and caveats for the whole study, not just this receptor: Clonotypes were captured by IR-seq at much higher depth and more reliably than by RNA-seq, and smaller IR-seq throughput was sufficient for identification of most shared clonotypes. The correlation between IR-seq and RNA-seq shared clonotype proportions was increased by removal of single-read clonotypes. In IR-seq, about 82% of clonotypes but 3% to 4% of total reads were represented by single-read clonotypes, whereas in RNA-seq, 65% to 75% of clonotypes and approximately 44% of reads were represented by single-read clonotypes. The sorted CD138-negative fraction was composed of a mixed bone marrow immune population rather than of purified T cells.

This clonotype was detected ten times or more. The antigen it recognizes is unknown. Qualities for individual bases were not recorded, and no much larger clone is one base off. Bone marrow was sampled from every patient at the time of active disease. Ficoll-Hypaque density gradient centrifugation was used to isolate bone marrow mononuclear cells. Myeloma plasma cells were removed and CD138-negative cells were obtained by negative selection following labeling with CD138 magnetic microbeads on a MACS separator. Flow cytometry with CD138 antibodies on an Attune NxT was used to check how pure the isolated cells were. TRIzol reagent was used to extract total RNA, which was then quantified with a NanoDrop spectrophotometer. For each patient, paired RNA-seq and IR-seq were run on the CD138-negative bone marrow sample from that patient. V lost 2 bases and J lost 4 bases, and the count of bases not matched to a germline gene is 6. Including cysteine and phenylalanine, the CDR3 has 15 amino acids. Just CDR3 DNA is preserved here, 45 bases in frame from base 1. CDR1 SGHRS and CDR2 YFSETQ are derived from the germline V gene.

This sequence uses TRBV5-1 and TRBJ2-1, with 7 central nucleotides matching TRBD2. The sample was a population of CD138-negative cells sorted from bone marrow. This specimen's cell subset or site label, per the study, means: bone marrow mononuclear cells depleted of CD138+ plasma/myeloma cells by negative magnetic selection. The sequence derives from a donor at least 40 years old with multiple myeloma. CDR3 sequence: CASSFTAGPYNEQFF. The nucleotide sequence is TGCGCCAGCAGCTTCACAGCGGGGCCTTACAATGAGCAGTTCTTC.